This T cell receptor beta chain stems from a study of blood T cell repertoires in COVID-19. The CDR3 loop spans 17 amino acids. Germline V gene lookup returns CDR1 MDHEN and CDR2 SYDVKM. With 5 bases removed from V and 4 bases from J, the gap between germline ends came to 24 bases. Authors' methods: Amplification with reference gene primers provided the estimates of nucleated cell counts. The protocol was immunoSEQ multiplex PCR, while the TCRdb copy is restricted to in-frame clones and leaves out a portion. V, J and clone size derive from that table, while D and trimming were established from the DNA sequence. Seen here are approximately 100,000 clones, over 65% observed once, and the top ten hold 26%. In its sample, this clone was seen a few times.

What was sequenced was peripheral blood. The chain carries TRBV28 and TRBJ2-7; a possible D gene is TRBD1 (8 bases). This sequence was found in a man aged 55 to 70 with acute or convalescent COVID-19. The CDR3 nucleotides are TGTGCCAGCAGTCCGGTGGCAACTGGACAGGGACTATACGAGCAGTACTTC. This codes for CASSPVATGQGLYEQYF.